The T cell receptor beta chain under discussion was sequenced for a study of Ad26.COV2.S vaccination and SARS-CoV-2 variants. With respect to this clone: The antigen remains unidentified.

Indicated treatment: over 15 received Ad26.COV2.S at low or high dose, single or two shots; several received placebo; per-sample allocation not given. It was on day 63 after the first vaccine or placebo injection that samples were taken. Study-level points and caveats: Substantial breadth was reportedly displayed by spike-specific CD8+ and CD4+ T cell responses after vaccination.

This table comes from immunoSEQ multiplex PCR, and its TCRdb copy is limited to in-frame clones, with some not included. The data hold about 280,000 clones, with approximately 87% observed a single time. CDR3 length equals 14 residues. The ends lost 2 bases at V and 8 bases at J; junction bases unmatched: 8. Germline CDR1 GTSNPN, CDR2 SVGIG (reference sequence). This sample comprised peripheral blood, obtained in a trial of Ad26.COV2.S vaccine versus placebo. J is TRBJ1-4 and V is TRBV30, with TRBD1 identical over 7 bases. The clonotype was recovered from a person aged 18-65 years who received the Ad26.COV2.S COVID-19 vaccine or a placebo. In DNA form, the CDR3 reads TGTGCCTGGAGTAGGAGACAGGGCCCCGAAAAACTGTTTTTT. This sequence encodes CAWSRRQGPEKLFF.